This T cell receptor beta chain was captured by sequencing in a study of human T cells and chemical hapten exposure. Germline trimming cut 3 bases from V and 0 bases from J; bases unmatched to any gene: 3. CDR1 is SGDLS, CDR2 YYNGEE, per germline. The CDR3 contains 15 residues. Indicated time point: pre-sensitization, week 0. As to treatment: therapeutic diphenylcyclopropenone sensitization with weekly scalp DPC. This clonotype was seen many times. MiXCR, run by TCRdb on the RACE reads, gives a single entry per CDR3 protein. The table lists roughly 250,000 distinct CDR3 sequences, approximately 8.4% of them singletons.

The sequence was collected from a woman aged 35 to 49 with alopecia areata. Some clones in this sample may be carry-over from other donors' samples. The J gene is TRBJ2-7, the V gene TRBV9, with 10 bases aligning to TRBD1. The input for sequencing was whole blood, taken in connection with sensitization to the hapten diphenylcyclopropenone (DPC). The CDR3 nucleotides are TGTGCCAGCAGCGCCGACAGGGGGCTCTCCTACGAGCAGTACTTC. As protein: CASSADRGLSYEQYF.